This T cell receptor (beta chain) originates from a study of cytomegalovirus exposure and HLA in healthy donors. Findings and caveats of the study: A classifier reportedly called cytomegalovirus status with high sensitivity and specificity. Altogether, 160 or so TCR beta chains were recorded as cytomegalovirus-associated.

Profiling relied on immunoSEQ multiplex PCR, and the TCRdb table lists in-frame clones only, not all of them. The data show 250,000 to 350,000 clones, 75% to 90% seen once. Regarding this clone: The antigen is undetermined.

The sample consisted of PBMCs. This TCR was recovered from a woman younger than 45 in good health and CMV-seropositive.

CDR3 in DNA: TGTGCCAGCAGCCAAGCGGTCCGGGGGGACAAACAAGAGACCCAGTACTTC. This gives the protein CASSQAVRGDKQETQYF. J is TRBJ2-5 and V is TRBV4-2; a possible D gene is TRBD2 (7 bases). This CDR3 has 17 residues. Trimming left V 1 base short and J 2 bases short, with 17 bases between. Germline V lookup: CDR1 LGHNA, CDR2 YNFKEQ.